The 20 T cell receptor beta chains reported below all come from one sample, sequenced in a study of T cells in Graves' hyperthyroidism and ophthalmopathy. Using RNA transcripts as the source, TCR beta CDR3 regions were amplified. Researchers ran a first-round RT-PCR on the TCR CDR3 using the HTBI primer set. TCRdb fed the multiplex PCR reads into MiXCR, producing one record per CDR3 protein. The sample has roughly 380,000 distinct CDR3 sequences; roughly 14% are singletons. Input material: blood. The receptors derive from a man aged 25-45 years with Graves' hyperthyroidism that later progressed to Graves' ophthalmopathy.

Turning to this clonotype: Sequence at one end of the junction differs from germline and may be a read error. V usage is TRBV19 and J usage is TRBJ2-1, with TRBD2 matching over 12 bases. In germline, CDR1 is LNHDA, CDR2 SQIVND (reference sequence). This CDR3 is built from 14 residues. The CDR3 is CARRVGLAGPEQFF. CDR3 bases: TGTGCCCGTAGAGTGGGACTAGCGGGTCCCGAGCAGTTCTTC.

Ten or more counts support this clonotype. This chain joins TRBV7-8 and TRBJ2-7, with TRBD1 identical over 8 bases. J was trimmed by 4 bases and V by 2 bases; bases with no gene match: 4. The CDR3 covers 14 residues. Looked up from germline, CDR1 is SGHVS and CDR2 is FQNEAQ. The CDR3 sequence: CASSLFQGAYEQYF. The CDR3, as DNA: TGTGCCAGCAGCTTATTTCAGGGGGCATACGAGCAGTACTTC.

Ten or more counts support this clonotype. The rearrangement uses TRBV7-2 and TRBJ2-7; a weak D match, TRBD2 (7 bases). The CDR3 runs 18 residues. Per the germline V gene, CDR1 is SGHTA and CDR2 is FQGNSA. V lost 7 bases, J lost 3 bases, and 28 bases lay in between. The CDR3 spells CASTNGSLAGGRSYEQYF. DNA of the CDR3: TGTGCCAGCACCAACGGCAGCTTAGCCGGGGGGCGAAGCTACGAGCAGTACTTC.

In this sample, this clonotype turned up once. The V gene is TRBV9, the J gene TRBJ2-3, with D possibly TRBD2 on 7 matching bases. Per germline, CDR1 SGDLS and CDR2 YYNGEE. This CDR3 spans 16 amino acids. Deletions cut 0 bases from V and 4 bases from J, with 15 bases between. This CDR3 is CASSVEGGGAADTQYF. As DNA, the CDR3 is TGTGCCAGCAGCGTAGAAGGAGGGGGGGCCGCAGATACGCAGTATTTT.

On this clonotype: One end of the junction does not line up with germline, which may come from a read error. The CDR3 protein is CASSLAGAGQDTQYF. In DNA, the CDR3 is TGTGCCAGCAGCTTAGCGGGGGCCGGCCAAGATACGCAGTATTTT. V is TRBV12-3 or TRBV12-4 and J is TRBJ2-3; 9 nucleotides align to TRBD2. CDR3 size: 15 residues.

This clonotype has a count of ten or more. The J gene is TRBJ2-2, the V gene TRBV7-9, with TRBD1 matching over 9 bases. Germline V gives CDR1 SEHNR, CDR2 FQNEAQ (reference sequence). The CDR3 extends over 16 amino acids. Trimming at V came to 3 bases and at J to 0 bases, leaving 2 bases not matched to a gene. In nucleotides, the CDR3 is TGTGCCAGCAGCTTCCGGACAGGGGCGAACACCGGGGAGCTGTTTTTT. The encoded protein is CASSFRTGANTGELFF.

The table lists this clonotype with many counts. The chain carries TRBV12-3 or TRBV12-4 and TRBJ1-1, with D maybe TRBD1 (5 bases). The CDR3 sequence is 12 residues long. The germline V and J ends were trimmed by 6 bases and 5 bases, with 10 bases remaining between them. CDR3 in DNA: TGTGCCAGCAGAAAAGGGGTTACTGAAGCTTTCTTT. This sequence encodes CASRKGVTEAFF.

About this clonotype: A much more abundant neighbour one base away suggests this may be a read error. The CDR3 does not end in the conserved phenylalanine or tryptophan, so this is likely a read error. The chain is built from TRBV20-1 and TRBJ1-2; D gene uncertain. Germline lookup yields CDR1 DFQATT and CDR2 SNEGSKA (reference sequence). This CDR3 comprises 12 residues. Trimming cost V 3 bases and J 2 bases, with 7 bases left between them. As DNA, the CDR3 is TGCAGTGCTAGGGGAAGGAACTATGGCTACACCTCC. It translates to CSARGRNYGYTS.

This clonotype occurred many times. The rearrangement links TRBV5-6 to TRBJ2-3; D is tentatively TRBD1 or TRBD2 (5 bases each). Trimming took off 0 bases at V and 2 bases at J, with 10 bases between the two ends. CDR1 SGHDT and CDR2 YYEEEE come from the germline V gene. The CDR3 covers 15 residues. CDR3 sequence reads: CASSLVGAPTDTQYF. The CDR3 nucleotides read TGTGCCAGCAGCTTGGTCGGGGCCCCCACAGATACGCAGTATTTT.

The CDR3 nucleotides are TGTGCCAGCAGCCCAGGATTGTCCTTGAACACTGAAGCTTTCTTT. Amino acids: CASSPGLSLNTEAFF. J is TRBJ1-1 and V is TRBV7-9; unclear D gene. V gave up 5 bases and J gave up 0 bases, with 13 bases separating them. Germline-derived CDR1 and CDR2 are SEHNR and FQNEAQ (reference sequence). The CDR3 sequence is 15 residues long.

There are a few counts of this clonotype. The genes are TRBV7-7 and TRBJ2-7; no firm D call. Germline CDR1 SSHAT, CDR2 FNYEAQ (reference sequence). V shed 1 base and J shed 4 bases, with 8 bases lying between them. This CDR3 region has 13 residues. CDR3 coding DNA: TGTGCCAGCAGCTTAGGGGCTGATTACGAGCAGTACTTC. Its translation: CASSLGADYEQYF. The variable domain in full, completed from reference TRBV7-7 and TRBJ2-7, reads GAGVSQSPRYKVTKRGQDVTLRCDPISSHATLYWYQQALGQGPEFLTYFNYEAQPDKSGLPSDRFSAERPEGSISTLTIQRTEQRDSAMYRCASSLGADYEQYFGPGTRLTVT.

This clonotype was seen a few times. This chain uses TRBV5-1 with TRBJ2-2; no firm D call. V lost 4 bases, J lost 3 bases, and 10 bases lay in between. Germline V gives CDR1 SGHRS, CDR2 YFSETQ. CDR3 length equals 14 residues. For the CDR3, the DNA is TGCGCCAGCAGCCTGGGGTCTTACACCGGGGAGCTGTTTTTT. This encodes CASSLGSYTGELFF.

Many counts were recorded for this clonotype. The rearrangement links TRBV5-1 to TRBJ1-5; D not certain. The V end was cut by 5 bases, the J end by 1 base, with 10 bases between. The CDR3 totals 14 residues. Germline CDR1 and CDR2: SGHRS and YFSETQ. CDR3 sequence (DNA): TGCGCCAGCAGGGAGGGCCCAAGCAATCAGCCCCAGCATTTT. Residues: CASREGPSNQPQHF.

The CDR3 DNA follows: TGTGCCAGCAGCCAATCGGACAGGGGAAGGACCTTC. Translation: CASSQSDRGRTF. The genes are TRBV3-1 and TRBJ1-2; 9 bases are a match to TRBD1. The CDR3 is 12 amino acids. Germline CDR1 and CDR2: LGHDT and YNNKEL (reference sequence). V was pared by 2 bases and J by 14 bases, with 6 bases of the junction left unmatched.

A few counts support this clonotype. This may be a read error: a much more frequent sequence differs by one nucleotide. V usage is TRBV28 and J usage is TRBJ1-1; no reliable D call. Germline V lookup: CDR1 MDHEN, CDR2 SYDVKM. This CDR3 comprises 13 residues. The V end was cut by 5 bases, the J end by 7 bases, with 14 bases between. The CDR3 loop is CASSLEEYGEAFF. The CDR3 DNA reads TGTGCCAGCAGTCTGGAGGAATACGGTGAAGCTTTCTTT.

This clonotype was seen repeatedly, ten times or more. The V call is TRBV7-9, the J call TRBJ2-5; 10 bases align to TRBD1. Per the germline V gene, CDR1 is SEHNR and CDR2 is FQNEAQ (reference sequence). The CDR3 runs 15 residues. The V and J ends lost 5 bases and 4 bases, in that order; junction bases with no gene match: 7. The CDR3 region is CASSEDRGEGETQYF. In DNA, the CDR3 is TGTGCCAGCAGCGAGGACAGGGGGGAGGGAGAGACCCAGTACTTC.

In this sample, this clonotype turned up many times. J is TRBJ2-7 and V is TRBV10-3, with TRBD2 matching over 10 bases. From germline, CDR1 is ENHRY and CDR2 SYGVKD. The junction had 5 bases not matched to a gene; V was cut back by 4 bases and J by 2 bases. The CDR3 has 15 residues. Written as DNA, the CDR3 is TGTGCCATCAGTGCTGGGACTAGCGTCACCTACGAGCAGTACTTC. Amino acid sequence: CAISAGTSVTYEQYF.

At least ten counts were recorded for this clonotype. The rearrangement joins TRBV6-1 to TRBJ2-7, with D perhaps matching TRBD2 (6 bases). The ends were cut back, 2 bases at V and 0 bases at J, with 14 bases in the middle. Per the germline V gene, CDR1 is MNHNS and CDR2 is SASEGT. The CDR3 is made up of 16 amino acids. The CDR3 coding sequence is TGTGCCAGCAGTGAAAGAATCGGCGGGGCCTCCTACGAGCAGTACTTC. This codes for CASSERIGGASYEQYF.

This clonotype has a count of ten or more. The J gene is TRBJ1-2, the V gene TRBV5-1; D is possibly TRBD1 (6 bases). There are 15 residues in the CDR3. CDR1 and CDR2 (germline): SGHRS, YFSETQ. Trimming cost V 0 bases and J 0 bases, with 9 bases left between them. CDR3: CASSLVTGPNYGYTF. In DNA form, the CDR3 reads TGCGCCAGCAGCTTGGTGACAGGACCTAACTATGGCTACACCTTC.

This clonotype was detected ten times or more. The V gene is TRBV28, the J gene TRBJ2-7; D not certain. Germline V gene lookup returns CDR1 MDHEN and CDR2 SYDVKM. The CDR3 sequence is 13 residues long. The ends were cut back, 7 bases at V and 3 bases at J, with 13 bases in the middle. Written as DNA, the CDR3 is TGTGCCAGCACCTCAGGTGGTGACTACGAGCAGTACTTC. Its translation is CASTSGGDYEQYF.